The 26 T cell receptor beta chains below were found in one sample sequenced in a study of OX40 agonist ivuxolimab in advanced cancers. Clones were sequenced by immunoSEQ multiplex PCR, and TCRdb holds only the in-frame ones, with some missing. The profile shows 65,000 to 70,000 clones, 75% to 90% of them singletons. Sample: CD4+ or CD8+ T cells sorted from blood, taken in a trial of the OX40 agonist ivuxolimab. Receptors were obtained from an adult with an advanced solid tumor such as melanoma, head and neck, liver or kidney cancer.

The chain is built from TRBV6-5 and TRBJ2-2; D assignment may be TRBD1 or TRBD2 (5 bases each). Trimming stripped 3 bases from V and 12 bases from J, with 11 bases between. CDR1 and CDR2 from the germline V gene are MNHEY and SVGAGI. This CDR3 is 12 amino acids long. The CDR3 reads CASSYSEGKLFF. Written as DNA, the CDR3 is TGTGCCAGCAGTTATAGTGAGGGGAAGCTGTTTTTT.

The chain recombines TRBV5-4 with TRBJ2-1, with D possibly being TRBD2 (6 bases). Per germline, CDR1 SGHNT and CDR2 YYREEE (reference sequence). Trimming took 0 bases from V and 5 from J, leaving 15 bases between them. The CDR3 extends over 16 amino acids. This CDR3 is CASSLAKNSGNNEQFF. CDR3 nucleotides: TGTGCCAGCAGCTTGGCCAAGAATAGCGGAAACAATGAGCAGTTCTTC.

The chain joins TRBV9 to TRBJ2-7; D possibly corresponds to TRBD1 (6 bases). The CDR3 spans 14 residues. V lost 3 bases to trimming and J lost 2 bases, with 12 bases between them. CDR1 is SGDLS, CDR2 YYNGEE, per germline. CDR3 coding DNA: TGTGCCAGCAGCGACGACAGGCCTCCCTACGAGCAGTACTTC. Translating it yields CASSDDRPPYEQYF.

This clone has only one observation. The rearrangement uses TRBV28 and TRBJ2-3; 8 bases are shared with TRBD2. The CDR3 spans 13 residues. Germline loops: CDR1 MDHEN, CDR2 SYDVKM. The V gene end was trimmed by 8 bases and the J gene end by 3 bases; junction bases not matched to a gene: 4. CDR3 protein: CASLAGITDTQYF. Written as DNA, the CDR3 is TGTGCCAGCTTAGCGGGAATAACAGATACGCAGTATTTT.

V and J are TRBV27 and TRBJ2-7, with 10 bases identical to TRBD2. V trimming: 4 bases; J trimming: 2 bases; junction bases outside the gene matches: 5. The length of the CDR3 is 15 residues. The germline V gene has CDR1 MNHEY and CDR2 SMNVEV (reference sequence). CDR3 protein: CASSSVTSGTYEQYF. The CDR3 DNA sequence: TGTGCCAGCAGTTCTGTTACTAGCGGGACCTACGAGCAGTACTTC.

The V call is TRBV27, the J call TRBJ2-7, with TRBD2 matching over 10 bases. CDR1 is MNHEY and CDR2 is SMNVEV in the germline V gene (reference sequence). This CDR3 has 15 amino acids. Trimming at V came to 6 bases and at J to 0 bases, leaving 5 bases not matched to a gene. The DNA of the CDR3 is TGTGCCAGCAGCCCAGCGGGAGGGAGCTCCTACGAGCAGTACTTC. Encoded protein: CASSPAGGSSYEQYF.

This chain joins TRBV29-1 and TRBJ1-2, with D maybe TRBD1 (6 bases). V was trimmed by 2 bases and J by 1 base, leaving 14 bases between them. The CDR3 runs 15 residues. Germline assignment: CDR1 SQVTM and CDR2 ANQGSEA. CDR3 loop: CSVERYSGVNYGYTF. As DNA, the CDR3 is TGCAGCGTTGAAAGGTACTCAGGGGTTAACTATGGCTACACCTTC.

The chain combines TRBV6-5 with TRBJ1-5; a weak D match, TRBD1 (5 bases). Per the germline V gene, CDR1 is MNHEY and CDR2 is SVGAGI. V gave up 6 bases and J gave up 3 bases, with 15 bases separating them. This CDR3 region has 15 residues. CDR3 in amino acids: CASRPGTEYNQPQHF. The CDR3 DNA is TGTGCCAGCAGACCTGGGACGGAATACAATCAGCCCCAGCATTTT.

This clone came up a few times. The rearrangement uses TRBV6-1 and TRBJ1-5; D gene uncertain. The ends were cut back, 2 bases at V and 0 bases at J, with 8 bases in the middle. This CDR3 has 15 residues. The V gene's germline CDR1 is MNHNS and CDR2 SASEGT. The CDR3 spells CASSEFGGSNQPQHF. The CDR3 nucleotides read TGTGCCAGCAGTGAATTTGGAGGTAGCAATCAGCCCCAGCATTTT.

CDR3 loop: CASSQEAPGTGWNEQFF. The CDR3 DNA follows: TGCGCCAGCAGCCAAGAGGCCCCGGGGACAGGGTGGAATGAGCAGTTCTTC. The chain employs TRBV4-1 and TRBJ2-1; 9 bases fit TRBD1. From germline, CDR1 is MGHRA and CDR2 YSYEKL. The V gene end was trimmed by 0 bases and the J gene end by 7 bases; junction bases not matched to a gene: 10. This CDR3 region has 17 residues.

The V and J genes are TRBV9 and TRBJ2-7; possibly TRBD2 for D (6 bases). V dropped 0 bases and J dropped 1 base, with 8 bases sitting between them. This CDR3 region has 14 residues. Looked up from germline, CDR1 is SGDLS and CDR2 is YYNGEE. In DNA form, the CDR3 reads TGTGCCAGCAGCGTAGCGGGAGAGTCCTACGAGCAGTACTTC. Translating it yields CASSVAGESYEQYF.

This chain uses TRBV4-1 with TRBJ2-5; D tentatively reads TRBD1 or TRBD2 (5 bases each). The CDR3 covers 15 residues. Trimming cost V 1 base and J 4 bases, with 13 bases left between them. Per germline, CDR1 MGHRA and CDR2 YSYEKL. The CDR3 nucleotides are TGCGCCAGCAGCCAAGCCGGGACGAAAGTAGAGACCCAGTACTTC. It yields the protein CASSQAGTKVETQYF.

This chain uses TRBV27 with TRBJ1-1; D remains ambiguous. The CDR3 has 14 residues. In germline, CDR1 is MNHEY, CDR2 SMNVEV (reference sequence). Trimming removed 3 bases at V and 0 bases at J, with 8 bases between. The CDR3 sequence is CASSFSTLNTEAFF. In DNA form, the CDR3 reads TGTGCCAGCAGTTTTTCGACTTTGAACACTGAAGCTTTCTTT.

This sequence joins TRBV7-2 and TRBJ1-2; TRBD1 aligns across 9 bases. J was trimmed by 4 bases and V by 3 bases; bases with no gene match: 6. The germline V gene encodes CDR1 SGHTA and CDR2 FQGNSA. This CDR3 is 15 amino acids long. CDR3: CASSFTGQGGYGYTF. The CDR3 bases are TGTGCCAGCAGCTTTACGGGACAGGGCGGCTATGGCTACACCTTC.

The V call is TRBV30, the J call TRBJ2-3, with D unclear. Germline CDR1 reads GTSNPN; CDR2 reads SVGIG (reference sequence). Deletions cut 6 bases from V and 8 bases from J, with 9 bases between. The length of the CDR3 is 10 residues. DNA for the CDR3: TGTGCCTGCCGACTGGCTACGCAGTATTTT. This encodes CACRLATQYF.

The gene calls are TRBV5-4 and TRBJ1-1; TRBD1 aligns across 7 bases. This CDR3 region has 16 residues. Germline CDR1 and CDR2: SGHNT and YYREEE (reference sequence). V was pared by 2 bases and J by 2 bases, with 9 bases of the junction left unmatched. The CDR3 is CASSFGPDRKNTEAFF. CDR3 coding DNA: TGTGCCAGCAGCTTTGGTCCGGACAGGAAAAACACTGAAGCTTTCTTT.

The chain's CDR3 is CASSIGTGYYGYTF. CDR3 DNA sequence: TGTGCCAGTAGTATCGGGACGGGATACTATGGCTACACCTTC. J is TRBJ1-2 and V is TRBV19; weak D call: TRBD1 (5 bases). The CDR3 length is 14 residues. Germline V gene sequence: CDR1 LNHDA, CDR2 SQIVND (reference sequence). Deletions cut 3 bases from V and 3 bases from J, with 11 bases between.

The J gene is TRBJ1-1, the V gene TRBV5-4, with D possibly matching TRBD1 (6 bases). The V gene's germline CDR1 is SGHNT and CDR2 YYREEE (reference sequence). V gave up 2 bases and J gave up 2 bases, with 16 bases separating them. The CDR3 runs to 16 residues. The CDR3 protein is CASSFPYTGPNTEAFF. The CDR3 nucleotides read TGTGCCAGCAGCTTCCCCTACACAGGGCCTAACACTGAAGCTTTCTTT.

CDR3 nucleotide sequence: TGTGCCAGCAGCCGTGGACTAGCGGGAATCGAGACCCAGTACTTC. Encoded protein: CASSRGLAGIETQYF. The chain uses TRBV7-3 and TRBJ2-5; 12 bases match TRBD2. Germline CDR1 SGHTA, CDR2 FQGTGA. The CDR3 is 15 amino acids. V lost 5 bases, J lost 5 bases, and 6 bases stayed unmatched.

This clone came up a few times. This sequence joins TRBV19 and TRBJ1-5; D gene unclear. V lost 2 bases and J 6 bases, leaving 8 bases between the germline ends. The CDR3 length is 13 residues. CDR1 and CDR2 from the germline V gene are LNHDA and SQIVND (reference sequence). CDR3 region: CASSIIGPQPQHF. CDR3 DNA: TGTGCCAGTAGTATAATAGGGCCTCAGCCCCAGCATTTT.

The rearrangement uses TRBV5-6 and TRBJ1-1, with a weak D call TRBD1 (6 bases). The CDR3 length is 14 residues. V was clipped by 6 bases and J by 0 bases, with 12 bases between them. Germline V gene data show CDR1 as SGHDT and CDR2 as YYEEEE. CDR3 region: CASNWGHMNTEAFF. The CDR3 DNA follows: TGTGCCAGCAACTGGGGACACATGAACACTGAAGCTTTCTTT.

The chain joins TRBV7-2 to TRBJ2-3; 11 positions agree with TRBD1. Trimming took 5 bases from V and 0 from J; bases not matched to a gene: 7. Looked up from germline, CDR1 is SGHTA and CDR2 is FQGNSA. This CDR3 spans 17 amino acids. CDR3 region: CASSKGTGGPSTDTQYF. For the CDR3, the DNA is TGTGCCAGCAGCAAGGGGACAGGGGGTCCTAGCACAGATACGCAGTATTTT.

The rearrangement uses TRBV19 and TRBJ1-1, with 9 bases that match TRBD1. The germline V gene encodes CDR1 LNHDA and CDR2 SQIVND (reference sequence). The CDR3 spans 14 residues. V lost 5 bases to trimming and J lost 6 bases; unmatched junction nucleotides: 7. This CDR3 reads CASSSGTGRPEAFF. The DNA for the CDR3 is TGTGCCAGTAGTTCAGGGACAGGGAGGCCTGAAGCTTTCTTT.

The chain joins TRBV27 to TRBJ2-5; 9 positions agree with TRBD1. The J call may be in error: the DNA end matches TRBJ2-7 better. This CDR3 has 17 residues. Germline CDR1 reads MNHEY; CDR2 reads SMNVEV (reference sequence). The CDR3, as DNA: TGTGCCAGCAGGAGGACGAACCGGGACAGGGCTGGCAACGAGCAGTACTTC. Amino acids: CASRRTNRDRAGNEQYF.

The chain has TRBV28 and TRBJ2-6, with D unresolved. Per germline, CDR1 MDHEN and CDR2 SYDVKM. The germline V and J ends were trimmed by 5 bases and 4 bases, with 6 bases remaining between them. This CDR3 is 13 amino acids long. CDR3 sequence reads: CASSQDGANVLTF. The CDR3 coding sequence is TGTGCCAGCAGTCAAGACGGGGCCAACGTCCTGACTTTC.

A note on this clone: A read error may account for a junction end that differs from germline. The chain is built from TRBV5-1 and TRBJ2-1; D unclear. Germline values: CDR1 SGHRS, CDR2 YFSETQ. The CDR3 has 11 residues. The CDR3 DNA follows: TGCGCCGGCAGCTGGTCCCAAGAGCAGTTCTTC. Protein product: CAGSWSQEQFF.